These 6 T cell receptor beta chains were all obtained from the same sample, sequenced in a study of blood T cell repertoires in COVID-19. Profiling relied on immunoSEQ multiplex PCR, and the TCRdb table lists in-frame clones only, not all of them. The sample consists of roughly 400,000 clones, nearly 90% of them appearing once. The specimen was PBMCs or T cells enriched from blood (not recorded which). These receptors were taken from a middle-aged woman with acute COVID-19.

V gene TRBV2 combines with J gene TRBJ2-5; D call uncertain. The V gene lost 3 bases and the J gene lost 6 bases, with 5 bases spanning the gap. The CDR3 loop spans 11 amino acids. Germline CDR1 SNHLY, CDR2 FYNNEI. Here the CDR3 reads CASSELKTQYF. The CDR3 nucleotides read TGTGCCAGCAGTGAGTTAAAGACCCAGTACTTC. Combining the CDR3 with reference TRBV2 and TRBJ2-5 gives the whole variable domain EPEVTQTPSHQVTQMGQEVILRCVPISNHLYFYWYRQILGQKVEFLVSFYNNEISEKSEIFDDQFSVERPDGSNFTLKIRSTKLEDSAMYFCASSELKTQYFGPGTRLLVL.

About this clone itself: One end of the junction is discordant with germline, which a read error may explain. V usage is TRBV11-2 and J usage is TRBJ2-5; 9 positions match TRBD1. The CDR3 consists of 12 residues. Germline loops: CDR1 SGHAT, CDR2 FQNNGV. The CDR3 spells CASSLVGTGLDF. The CDR3 DNA follows: TGTGCCAGCAGCTTAGTAGGGACAGGGCTGGACTTC.

The genes are TRBV25-1 and TRBJ2-7; 10 bases agree with TRBD1. The CDR3 is 15 residues long. The germline gives CDR1 MGHDK, CDR2 SYGVNS. V gave up 4 bases and J gave up 2 bases; unmatched junction bases: 5. CDR3: CASSASDRGTYEQYF. The CDR3 DNA reads TGTGCCAGCAGTGCGTCGGACAGGGGGACCTACGAGCAGTACTTC.

The chain has TRBV5-4 and TRBJ1-2, with 8 nucleotides matching TRBD1. From germline, CDR1 is SGHNT and CDR2 YYREEE (reference sequence). This CDR3 is 13 amino acids long. Unmatched junction bases numbered 5, after V lost 5 bases and J lost 5 bases. CDR3 in amino acids: CASRSNRGYGYTF. CDR3 sequence (DNA): TGTGCCAGCAGATCTAACAGGGGGTATGGCTACACCTTC.

V gene TRBV6-5 combines with J gene TRBJ1-1; TRBD1 matches at 9 bases. The CDR3 length is 15 residues. Germline V gives CDR1 MNHEY, CDR2 SVGAGI. V trimming: 5 bases; J trimming: 4 bases; junction bases outside the gene matches: 8. DNA for the CDR3: TGTGCCAGCAGTCCGGGATCGACAGGGGGCACTGAAGCTTTCTTT. It yields the protein CASSPGSTGGTEAFF.

This chain joins TRBV7-2 and TRBJ2-1; 7 bases fit TRBD2. Per the germline V gene, CDR1 is SGHTA and CDR2 is FQGNSA. The CDR3 loop spans 13 amino acids. Unmatched junction bases numbered 3, after V lost 1 base and J lost 9 bases. CDR3 sequence: CASSLGLASEQFF. CDR3 bases: TGTGCCAGCAGCTTAGGACTAGCTAGTGAGCAGTTCTTC. Full variable domain (missing parts from reference TRBV7-2 and TRBJ2-1): GAGVSQSPSNKVTEKGKDVELRCDPISGHTALYWYRQSLGQGLEFLIYFQGNSAPDKSGLPSDRFSAERTGGSVSTLTIQRTQQEDSAVYLCASSLGLASEQFFGPGTRLTVL.